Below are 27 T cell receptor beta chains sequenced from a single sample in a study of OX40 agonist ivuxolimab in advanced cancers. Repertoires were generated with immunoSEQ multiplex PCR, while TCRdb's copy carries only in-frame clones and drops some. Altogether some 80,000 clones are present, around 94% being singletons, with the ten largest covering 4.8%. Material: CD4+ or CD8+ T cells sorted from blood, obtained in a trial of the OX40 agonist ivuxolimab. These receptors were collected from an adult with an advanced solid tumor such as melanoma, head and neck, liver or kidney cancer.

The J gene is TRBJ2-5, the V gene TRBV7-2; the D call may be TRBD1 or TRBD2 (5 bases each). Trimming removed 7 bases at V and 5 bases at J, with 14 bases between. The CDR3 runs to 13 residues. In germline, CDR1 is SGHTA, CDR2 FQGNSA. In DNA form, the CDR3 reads TGTGCCAGCACCCCTGGGGGTCTTGAGACCCAGTACTTC. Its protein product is CASTPGGLETQYF.

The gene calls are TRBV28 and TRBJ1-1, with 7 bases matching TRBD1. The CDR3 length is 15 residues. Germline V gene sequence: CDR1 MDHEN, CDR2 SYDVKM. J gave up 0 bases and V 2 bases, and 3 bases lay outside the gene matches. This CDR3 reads CASSLGQVVNTEAFF. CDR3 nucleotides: TGTGCCAGCAGTTTAGGACAGGTCGTGAACACTGAAGCTTTCTTT.

The CDR3 DNA sequence: TGTGCCAGCAGCGTAAAACCCCCCCTCTCACTAGCGGGAGTGGCAGATACGCAGTATTTT. It codes for CASSVKPPLSLAGVADTQYF. The chain has TRBV9 and TRBJ2-3; the match to TRBD2 covers 11 bases. Germline-derived CDR1 and CDR2 are SGDLS and YYNGEE. The CDR3 extends over 20 amino acids. V was clipped by 1 base and J by 4 bases; unmatched bases: 17.

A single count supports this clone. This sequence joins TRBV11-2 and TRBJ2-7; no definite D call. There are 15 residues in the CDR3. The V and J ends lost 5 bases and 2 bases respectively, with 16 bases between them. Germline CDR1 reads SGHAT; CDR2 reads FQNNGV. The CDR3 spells CASSPDPDRTYEQYF. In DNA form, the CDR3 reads TGTGCCAGCAGCCCCGACCCGGACCGAACCTACGAGCAGTACTTC.

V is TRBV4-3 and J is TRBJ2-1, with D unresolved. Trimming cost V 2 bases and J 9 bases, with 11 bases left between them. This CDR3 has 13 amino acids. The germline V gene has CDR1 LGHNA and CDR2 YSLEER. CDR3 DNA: TGCGCCAGCAGCCAACGTGCAGCTGCTGAGCAGTTCTTC. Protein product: CASSQRAAAEQFF.

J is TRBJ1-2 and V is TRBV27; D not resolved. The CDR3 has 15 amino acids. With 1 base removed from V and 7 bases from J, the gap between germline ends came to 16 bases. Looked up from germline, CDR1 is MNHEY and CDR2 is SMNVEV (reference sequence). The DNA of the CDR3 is TGTGCCAGCAGTTTATTCTCGGGTCCTAACGGTGGCTACACCTTC. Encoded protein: CASSLFSGPNGGYTF.

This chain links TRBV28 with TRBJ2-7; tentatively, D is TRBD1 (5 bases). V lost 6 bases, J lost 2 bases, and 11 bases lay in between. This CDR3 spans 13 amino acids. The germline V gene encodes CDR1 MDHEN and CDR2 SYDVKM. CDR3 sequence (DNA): TGTGCCAGCAGCCAGGGCATCCCCTACGAGCAGTACTTC. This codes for CASSQGIPYEQYF.

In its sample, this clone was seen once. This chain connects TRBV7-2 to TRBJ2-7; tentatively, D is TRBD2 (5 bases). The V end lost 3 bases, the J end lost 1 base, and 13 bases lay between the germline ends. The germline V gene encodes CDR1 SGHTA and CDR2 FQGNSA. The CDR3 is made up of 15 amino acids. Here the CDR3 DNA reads TGTGCCAGCAGCTTCGAGGGAGTTATTTCCTACGAGCAGTACTTC. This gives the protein CASSFEGVISYEQYF.

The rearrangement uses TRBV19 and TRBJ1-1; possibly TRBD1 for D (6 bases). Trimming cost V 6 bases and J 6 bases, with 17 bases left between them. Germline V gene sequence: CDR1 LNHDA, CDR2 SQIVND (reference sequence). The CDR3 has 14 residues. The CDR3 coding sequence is TGTGCCAGTAGACTTAAGACGGGGGGCCCTGAAGCTTTCTTT. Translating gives CASRLKTGGPEAFF.

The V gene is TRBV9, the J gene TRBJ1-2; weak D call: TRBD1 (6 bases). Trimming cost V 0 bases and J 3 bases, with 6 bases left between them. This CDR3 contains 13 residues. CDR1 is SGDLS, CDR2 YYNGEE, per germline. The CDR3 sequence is CASSVGTDYGYTF. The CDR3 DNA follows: TGTGCCAGCAGCGTAGGGACAGACTATGGCTACACCTTC.

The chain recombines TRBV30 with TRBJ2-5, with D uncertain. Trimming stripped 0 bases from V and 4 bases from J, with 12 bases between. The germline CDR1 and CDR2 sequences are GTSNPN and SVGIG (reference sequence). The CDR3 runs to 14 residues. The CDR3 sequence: CAWSVTVTLETQYF. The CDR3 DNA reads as TGTGCCTGGAGTGTAACAGTCACACTAGAGACCCAGTACTTC.

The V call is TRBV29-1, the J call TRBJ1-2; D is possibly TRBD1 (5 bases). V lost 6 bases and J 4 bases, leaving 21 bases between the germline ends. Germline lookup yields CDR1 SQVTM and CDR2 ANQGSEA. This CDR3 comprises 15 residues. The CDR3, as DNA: TGCAGCGTGGGGGATTCACGGCAGAATGGCTATGGCTACACCTTC. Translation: CSVGDSRQNGYGYTF. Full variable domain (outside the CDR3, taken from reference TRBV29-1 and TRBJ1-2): SAVISQKPSRDICQRGTSLTIQCQVDSQVTMMFWYRQQPGQSLTLIATANQGSEATYESGFVIDKFPISRPNLTFSTLTVSNMSPEDSSIYLCSVGDSRQNGYGYTFGSGTRLTVV.

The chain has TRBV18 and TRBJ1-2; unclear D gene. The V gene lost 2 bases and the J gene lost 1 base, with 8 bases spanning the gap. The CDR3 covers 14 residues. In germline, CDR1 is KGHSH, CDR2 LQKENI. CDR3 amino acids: CASSPGRNNYGYTF. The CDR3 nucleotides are TGTGCCAGCTCACCAGGGCGGAATAACTATGGCTACACCTTC.

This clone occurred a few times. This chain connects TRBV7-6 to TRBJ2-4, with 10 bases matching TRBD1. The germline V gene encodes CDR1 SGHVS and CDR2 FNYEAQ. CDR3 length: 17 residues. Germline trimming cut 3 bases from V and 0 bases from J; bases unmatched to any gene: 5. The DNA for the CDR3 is TGTGCCAGCAGCTTGGGACAGGGGCGTAAAGCCAAAAACATTCAGTACTTC. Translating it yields CASSLGQGRKAKNIQYF.

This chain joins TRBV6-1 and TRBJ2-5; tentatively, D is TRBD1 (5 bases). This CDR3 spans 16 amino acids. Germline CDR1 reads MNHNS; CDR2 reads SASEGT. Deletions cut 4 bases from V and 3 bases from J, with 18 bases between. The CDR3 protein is CASSAPIQAGKETQYF. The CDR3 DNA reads TGTGCCAGCAGTGCCCCCATACAGGCAGGCAAAGAGACCCAGTACTTC.

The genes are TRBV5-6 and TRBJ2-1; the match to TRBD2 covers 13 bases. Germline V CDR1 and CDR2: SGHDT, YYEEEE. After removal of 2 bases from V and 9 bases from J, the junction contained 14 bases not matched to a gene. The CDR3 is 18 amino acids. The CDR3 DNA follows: TGTGCCAGCAGCTTCTCACTAGCGGGAGGGCCCTCAAGGACTGAGCAGTTCTTC. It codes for CASSFSLAGGPSRTEQFF.

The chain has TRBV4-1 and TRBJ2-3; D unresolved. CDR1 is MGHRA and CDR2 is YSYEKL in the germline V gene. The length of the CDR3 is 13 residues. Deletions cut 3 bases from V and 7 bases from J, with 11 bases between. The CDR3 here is CASSQSDGYTQYF. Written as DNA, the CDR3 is TGCGCCAGCAGCCAGTCGGACGGATATACGCAGTATTTT.

The CDR3, as DNA: TGCGCCAGCAGCTTGGTAACTAGCGGGAGCCGGGAGACCCAGTACTTC. This encodes CASSLVTSGSRETQYF. This chain uses TRBV5-1 with TRBJ2-5; TRBD2 matches at 11 bases. The CDR3 spans 16 residues. The germline V gene has CDR1 SGHRS and CDR2 YFSETQ. J gave up 5 bases and V 0 bases, and 6 bases lay outside the gene matches.

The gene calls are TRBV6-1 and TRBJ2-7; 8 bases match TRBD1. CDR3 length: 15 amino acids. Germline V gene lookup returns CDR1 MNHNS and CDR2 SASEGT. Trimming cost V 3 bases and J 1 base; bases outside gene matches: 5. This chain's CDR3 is CASSDRQGASYEQYF. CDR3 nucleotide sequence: TGTGCCAGCAGTGACCGGCAGGGGGCGTCCTACGAGCAGTACTTC.

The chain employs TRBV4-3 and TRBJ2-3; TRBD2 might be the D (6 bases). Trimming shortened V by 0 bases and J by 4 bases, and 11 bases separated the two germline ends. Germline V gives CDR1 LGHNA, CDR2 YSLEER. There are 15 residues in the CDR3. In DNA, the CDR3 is TGCGCCAGCAGCCAAGAGGGAGGAAAGGCAGATACGCAGTATTTT. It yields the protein CASSQEGGKADTQYF.

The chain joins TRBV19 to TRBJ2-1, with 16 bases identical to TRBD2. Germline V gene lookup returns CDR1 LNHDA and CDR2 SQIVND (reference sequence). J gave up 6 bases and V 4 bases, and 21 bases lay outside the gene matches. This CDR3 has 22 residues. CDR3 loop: CASSRRPSGTSGRGYSSNEQFF. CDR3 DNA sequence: TGTGCCAGTAGTAGGAGGCCGTCAGGGACTAGCGGGAGGGGGTACTCGAGCAATGAGCAGTTCTTC.

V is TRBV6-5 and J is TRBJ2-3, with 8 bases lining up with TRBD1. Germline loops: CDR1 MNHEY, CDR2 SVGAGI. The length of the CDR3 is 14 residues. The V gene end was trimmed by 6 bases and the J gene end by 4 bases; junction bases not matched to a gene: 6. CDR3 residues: CASRRTGLADTQYF. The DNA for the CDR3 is TGTGCCAGCAGGCGGACAGGGTTGGCAGATACGCAGTATTTT.

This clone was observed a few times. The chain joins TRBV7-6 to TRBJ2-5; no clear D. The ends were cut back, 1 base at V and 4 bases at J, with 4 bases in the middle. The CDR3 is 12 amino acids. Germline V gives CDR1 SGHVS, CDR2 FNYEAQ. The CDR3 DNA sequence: TGTGCCAGCAGCTTAGTTGGAGAGACCCAGTACTTC. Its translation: CASSLVGETQYF.

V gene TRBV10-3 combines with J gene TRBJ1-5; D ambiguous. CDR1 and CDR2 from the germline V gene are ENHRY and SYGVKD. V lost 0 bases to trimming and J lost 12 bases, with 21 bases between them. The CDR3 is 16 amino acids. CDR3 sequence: CAISESLNPKRRLQHF. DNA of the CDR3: TGTGCCATCAGTGAGTCCCTAAATCCTAAAAGGCGGCTCCAGCATTTT.

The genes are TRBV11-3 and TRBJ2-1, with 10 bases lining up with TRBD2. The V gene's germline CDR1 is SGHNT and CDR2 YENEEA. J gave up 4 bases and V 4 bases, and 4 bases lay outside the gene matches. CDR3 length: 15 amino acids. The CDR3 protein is CASSWGLANYNEQFF. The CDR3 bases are TGTGCCAGCAGCTGGGGACTAGCGAATTACAATGAGCAGTTCTTC.

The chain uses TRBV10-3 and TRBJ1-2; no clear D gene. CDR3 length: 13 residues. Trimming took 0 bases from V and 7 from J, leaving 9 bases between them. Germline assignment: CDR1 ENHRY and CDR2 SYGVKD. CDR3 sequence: CAISESNPGGYTF. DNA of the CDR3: TGTGCCATCAGTGAGTCGAATCCGGGTGGCTACACCTTC.

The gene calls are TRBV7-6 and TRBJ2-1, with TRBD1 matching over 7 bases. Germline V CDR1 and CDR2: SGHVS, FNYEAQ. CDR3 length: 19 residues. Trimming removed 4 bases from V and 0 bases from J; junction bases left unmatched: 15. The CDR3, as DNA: TGTGCCAGCAGCTATCTAATAAGCCACAGGGACAGCTCCTACAATGAGCAGTTCTTC. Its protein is CASSYLISHRDSSYNEQFF.